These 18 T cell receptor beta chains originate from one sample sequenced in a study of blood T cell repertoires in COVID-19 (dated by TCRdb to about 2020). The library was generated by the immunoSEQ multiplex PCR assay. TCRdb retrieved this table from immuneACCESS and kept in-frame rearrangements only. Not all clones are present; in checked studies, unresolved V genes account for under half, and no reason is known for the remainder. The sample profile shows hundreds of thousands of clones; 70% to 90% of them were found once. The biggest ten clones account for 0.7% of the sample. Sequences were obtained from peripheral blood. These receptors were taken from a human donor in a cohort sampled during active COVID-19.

CDR3 sequence (DNA): TGTGCCAGTAGTGGGGGCGGACAGAACACTGAAGCTTTCTTT. As protein: CASSGGGQNTEAFF. The chain is built from TRBV19 and TRBJ1-1; tentatively, D is TRBD1 (6 bases). This CDR3 is built from 14 residues. V lost 5 bases and J lost 1, with 11 bases in between. The V gene's germline CDR1 is LNHDA and CDR2 SQIVND (reference sequence).

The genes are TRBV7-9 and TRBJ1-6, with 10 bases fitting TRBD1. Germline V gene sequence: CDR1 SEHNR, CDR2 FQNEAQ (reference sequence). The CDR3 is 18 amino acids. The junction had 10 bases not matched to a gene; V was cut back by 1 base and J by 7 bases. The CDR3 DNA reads TGTGCCAGCAGCTTAGTTGGGGACAGGGGACTTGAGAATTCACCCCTCCACTTT. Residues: CASSLVGDRGLENSPLHF.

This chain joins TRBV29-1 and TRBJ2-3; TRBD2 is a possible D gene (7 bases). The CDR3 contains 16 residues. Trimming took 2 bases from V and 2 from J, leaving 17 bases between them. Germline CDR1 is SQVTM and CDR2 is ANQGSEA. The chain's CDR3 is CSVEKRGGPATDTQYF. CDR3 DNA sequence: TGCAGCGTTGAAAAGAGGGGGGGACCAGCCACAGATACGCAGTATTTT.

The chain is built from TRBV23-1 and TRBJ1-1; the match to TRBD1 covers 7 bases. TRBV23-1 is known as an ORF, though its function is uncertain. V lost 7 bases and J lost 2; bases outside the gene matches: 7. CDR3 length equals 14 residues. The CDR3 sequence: CASIGDRVNTEAFF. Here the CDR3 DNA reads TGCGCCAGCATTGGTGACAGGGTAAACACTGAAGCTTTCTTT.

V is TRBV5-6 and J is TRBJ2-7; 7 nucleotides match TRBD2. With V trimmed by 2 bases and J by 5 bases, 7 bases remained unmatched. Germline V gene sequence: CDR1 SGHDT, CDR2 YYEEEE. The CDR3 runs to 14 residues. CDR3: CASSFGRGSHEQYF. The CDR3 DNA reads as TGTGCCAGCAGCTTCGGGCGGGGGTCCCACGAGCAGTACTTC.

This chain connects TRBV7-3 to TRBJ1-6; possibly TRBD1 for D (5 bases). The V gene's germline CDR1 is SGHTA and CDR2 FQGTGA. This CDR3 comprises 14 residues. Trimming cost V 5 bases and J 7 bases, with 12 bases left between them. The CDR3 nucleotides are TGTGCCAGCAGCCTAGGGGTAGGGAATTCACCCCTCCACTTT. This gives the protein CASSLGVGNSPLHF.

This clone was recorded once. CDR3 nucleotide sequence: TGTGCCAGTAGAGACGGACCTCCGCGGGTAGCTTTCTTT. As protein: CASRDGPPRVAFF. This rearrangement joins TRBV19 to TRBJ1-1; D remains ambiguous. CDR1 and CDR2 (germline): LNHDA, SQIVND (reference sequence). Between the trimmed V and J ends, which lost 6 bases and 10 bases, there was a span of 18 bases. The CDR3 sequence is 13 residues long.

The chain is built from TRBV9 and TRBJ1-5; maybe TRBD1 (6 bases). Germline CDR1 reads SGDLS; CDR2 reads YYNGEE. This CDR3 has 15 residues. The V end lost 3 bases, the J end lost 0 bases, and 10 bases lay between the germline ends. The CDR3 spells CASSGGTYSNQPQHF. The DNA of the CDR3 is TGTGCCAGCAGCGGAGGGACATATAGCAATCAGCCCCAGCATTTT.

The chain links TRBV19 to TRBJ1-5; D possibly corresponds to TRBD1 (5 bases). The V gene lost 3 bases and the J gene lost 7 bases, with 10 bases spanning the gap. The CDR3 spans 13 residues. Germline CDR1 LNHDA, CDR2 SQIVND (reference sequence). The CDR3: CASSMAGGQPQHF. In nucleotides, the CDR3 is TGTGCCAGTAGTATGGCGGGGGGACAGCCCCAGCATTTT. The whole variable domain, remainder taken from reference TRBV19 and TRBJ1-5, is DGGITQSPKYLFRKEGQNVTLSCEQNLNHDAMYWYRQDPGQGLRLIYYSQIVNDFQKGDIAEGYSVSREKKESFPLTVTSAQKNPTAFYLCASSMAGGQPQHFGDGTRLSIL.

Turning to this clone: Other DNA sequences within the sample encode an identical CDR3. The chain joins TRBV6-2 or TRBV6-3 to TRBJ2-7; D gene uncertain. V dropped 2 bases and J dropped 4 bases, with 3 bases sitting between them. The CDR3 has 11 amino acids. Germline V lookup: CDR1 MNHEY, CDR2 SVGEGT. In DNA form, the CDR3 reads TGTGCCAGCAGTTACCGGTACGAGCAGTACTTC. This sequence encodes CASSYRYEQYF.

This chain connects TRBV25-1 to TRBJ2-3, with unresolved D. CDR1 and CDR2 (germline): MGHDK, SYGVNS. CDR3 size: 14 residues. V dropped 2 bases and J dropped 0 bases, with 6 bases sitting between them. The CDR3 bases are TGTGCCAGCAGTGAAATTGGCAGCACAGATACGCAGTATTTT. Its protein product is CASSEIGSTDTQYF.

The CDR3 region has the DNA TGTGCCACCAGCAGATGGGGGATGACTAGCGTGGGAGAGACCCAGTACTTC. It yields the protein CATSRWGMTSVGETQYF. This chain joins TRBV15 and TRBJ2-5; 8 bases match TRBD2. The CDR3 loop spans 17 amino acids. Germline-derived CDR1 and CDR2 are LNHNV and YYDKDF (reference sequence). V trimming: 2 bases; J trimming: 4 bases; junction bases outside the gene matches: 12.

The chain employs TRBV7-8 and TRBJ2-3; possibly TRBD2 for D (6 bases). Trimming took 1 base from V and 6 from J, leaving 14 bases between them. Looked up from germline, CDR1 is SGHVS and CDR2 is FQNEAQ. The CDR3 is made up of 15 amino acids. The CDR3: CASSLDLAAKDTQYF. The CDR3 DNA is TGTGCCAGCAGCTTAGACTTAGCGGCGAAGGATACGCAGTATTTT.

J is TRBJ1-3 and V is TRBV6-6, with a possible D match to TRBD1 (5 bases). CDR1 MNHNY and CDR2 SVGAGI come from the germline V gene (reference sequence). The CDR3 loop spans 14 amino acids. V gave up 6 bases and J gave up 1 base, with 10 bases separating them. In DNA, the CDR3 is TGTGCCAGCAGAAGCCAGGGTTCTGGAAACACCATATATTTT. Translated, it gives CASRSQGSGNTIYF.

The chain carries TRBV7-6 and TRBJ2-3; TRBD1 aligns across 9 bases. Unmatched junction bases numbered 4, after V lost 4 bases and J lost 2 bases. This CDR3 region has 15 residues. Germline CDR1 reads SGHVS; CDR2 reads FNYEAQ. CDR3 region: CASSYTGGPTDTQYF. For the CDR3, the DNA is TGTGCCAGCAGCTACACAGGGGGCCCCACAGATACGCAGTATTTT.

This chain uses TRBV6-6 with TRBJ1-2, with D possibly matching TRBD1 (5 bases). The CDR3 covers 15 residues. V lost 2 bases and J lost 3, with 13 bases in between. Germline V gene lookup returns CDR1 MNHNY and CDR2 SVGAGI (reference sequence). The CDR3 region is CASSYDRAGYYGYTF. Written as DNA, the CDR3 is TGTGCCAGCAGTTACGACCGGGCAGGGTACTATGGCTACACCTTC.

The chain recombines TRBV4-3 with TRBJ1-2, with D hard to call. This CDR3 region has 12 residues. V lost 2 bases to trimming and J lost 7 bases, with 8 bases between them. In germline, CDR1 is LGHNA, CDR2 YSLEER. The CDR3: CASSQRGIGYTF. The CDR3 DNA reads TGCGCCAGCAGCCAAAGAGGGATTGGCTACACCTTC.

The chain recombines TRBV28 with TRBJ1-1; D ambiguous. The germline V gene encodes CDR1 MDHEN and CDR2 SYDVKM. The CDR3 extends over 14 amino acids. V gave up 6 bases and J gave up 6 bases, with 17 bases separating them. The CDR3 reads CASSLGIRTAEAFF. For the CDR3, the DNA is TGTGCCAGCAGCCTAGGCATACGAACGGCTGAAGCTTTCTTT.